The 24 T cell receptor beta chains below were found in one sample sequenced in a study of CD8+CD57+ T cells in acquired aplastic anemia. CD8+CD57+ cell expansion had been shown by flow cytometry in patients chosen for sequencing. CDR3 and TCR beta VDJ profiling relied on genomic DNA as the template. TCRdb fed the reads into MiXCR, producing one record per CDR3 protein. The data show hundreds of thousands of distinct CDR3 sequences, with approximately 33% seen just once and around 0.82% held by the top ten. Sequenced sample: sorted CD4+, CD8+, or CD8+CD57+ T cells (not recorded which) from PBMCs. These receptors were collected from a human donor with aplastic anemia.

The rearrangement joins TRBV6-1 to TRBJ1-5, with 7 bases identical to TRBD1. Trimming took 6 bases from V and 7 from J; bases not matched to a gene: 6. The germline V gene encodes CDR1 MNHNS and CDR2 SASEGT. CDR3 length: 13 amino acids. As DNA, the CDR3 is TGTGCCAGCAGGACAGGGAAAGACCAGCCCCAGCATTTT. As protein: CASRTGKDQPQHF.

In its sample, this clonotype was seen many times. The CDR3 loop reads CSSGTGYSPLHF. The CDR3 nucleotides are TGCAGCTCCGGGACAGGGTATTCACCCCTCCACTTT. The chain couples TRBV20-1 to TRBJ1-6; 9 nucleotides agree with TRBD1. This CDR3 is built from 12 residues. Per the germline V gene, CDR1 is DFQATT and CDR2 is SNEGSKA (reference sequence).

This clonotype turned up a few times. This rearrangement joins TRBV7-8 to TRBJ2-1; D may be TRBD1 (5 bases). Germline V gives CDR1 SGHVS, CDR2 FQNEAQ. This CDR3 is 16 amino acids long. V was pared by 1 base and J by 5 bases, with 15 bases between. The CDR3 spells CASSLVVGALNNEQFF. The CDR3 DNA follows: TGTGCCAGCAGCTTAGTAGTAGGGGCGTTGAACAATGAGCAGTTCTTC.

V gene TRBV25-1 combines with J gene TRBJ1-2, with 7 nucleotides matching TRBD1. CDR3 length equals 15 residues. Trimming at V came to 5 bases and at J to 4 bases, leaving 10 bases not matched to a gene. CDR1 MGHDK and CDR2 SYGVNS come from the germline V gene. The CDR3 loop reads CASSPQAGTAYGYTF. In DNA form, the CDR3 reads TGTGCCAGCAGTCCGCAGGCGGGGACAGCCTATGGCTACACCTTC.

Notes on this clonotype: A much bigger clone sits one base away, suggesting this may be a read error. The chain combines TRBV20-1 with TRBJ1-2, with D possibly matching TRBD1 (5 bases). Germline CDR1 DFQATT, CDR2 SNEGSKA (reference sequence). The CDR3 has 15 amino acids. CDR3 sequence: CSPSSTREEGRGYTF. The CDR3 nucleotides read TGCAGTCCTAGTAGTACCAGGGAGGAAGGGAGAGGCTACACCTTC.

A few counts support this clonotype. The gene calls are TRBV27 and TRBJ2-7, with D possibly being TRBD1 or TRBD2 (5 bases each). CDR3 length: 13 amino acids. Trimming removed 3 bases from V and 3 bases from J, with 9 bases in between. Germline assignment: CDR1 MNHEY and CDR2 SMNVEV (reference sequence). Here the CDR3 DNA reads TGTGCCAGCAGTTTGGGGGTTTACTACGAGCAGTACTTC. Translated: CASSLGVYYEQYF.

The chain combines TRBV29-1 with TRBJ1-1; D ambiguous. Germline V gene sequence: CDR1 SQVTM, CDR2 ANQGSEA. The CDR3 runs to 10 residues. V was pared by 7 bases and J by 6 bases, with 9 bases between. The CDR3 bases are TGCAGCGGTGGAACACCTGAAGCTTTCTTT. Its translation is CSGGTPEAFF. Full variable domain (missing parts from reference TRBV29-1 and TRBJ1-1): SAVISQKPSRDICQRGTSLTIQCQVDSQVTMMFWYRQQPGQSLTLIATANQGSEATYESGFVIDKFPISRPNLTFSTLTVSNMSPEDSSIYLCSGGTPEAFFGQGTRLTVV.

This clonotype appeared many times. The chain joins TRBV10-3 to TRBJ1-1, with TRBD1 matching over 7 bases. The germline V gene has CDR1 ENHRY and CDR2 SYGVKD. V was clipped by 6 bases and J by 0 bases; unmatched bases: 13. The CDR3 extends over 17 amino acids. The CDR3 DNA is TGTGCCATCAGAGAATCCCGACAGGGCCATATGAACACTGAAGCTTTCTTT. It translates to CAIRESRQGHMNTEAFF.

J is TRBJ2-5 and V is TRBV3-1, with TRBD1 matching over 7 bases. The J segment lost 5 bases and the V segment lost 5 bases, leaving 11 bases of the junction unmatched. Germline V gene sequence: CDR1 LGHDT, CDR2 YNNKEL (reference sequence). The CDR3 length is 15 residues. DNA of the CDR3: TGTGCCAGCAGCTTACCGACAGGGTTGGAGGAGACCCAGTACTTC. Translated, it gives CASSLPTGLEETQYF.

The CDR3 spells CASSPGDRRDTNEKLFF. CDR3 nucleotide sequence: TGTGCCAGCAGCCCGGGGGACAGGAGAGATACTAATGAAAAACTGTTTTTT. The V call is TRBV11-1, the J call TRBJ1-4; 8 bases match TRBD1. The CDR3 contains 17 residues. Germline V CDR1 and CDR2: SGHAT, FQDESV (reference sequence). V dropped 5 bases and J dropped 2; count of bases not matched to a gene: 10.

With respect to this clonotype: This clone may be a read error of a much larger clone one base away. The chain joins TRBV2 to TRBJ2-7, with 11 positions matching TRBD2. V lost 8 bases to trimming and J lost 5 bases; unmatched junction nucleotides: 8. Germline V lookup: CDR1 SNHLY, CDR2 FYNNEI. CDR3 size: 14 residues. CDR3 sequence: CASGRLAGPHEQYF. Here the CDR3 DNA reads TGTGCCAGCGGGCGACTAGCGGGGCCCCACGAGCAGTACTTC.

In regard to this clonotype: One end of the junction does not line up with germline, which may come from a read error. The chain carries TRBV5-5 and TRBJ2-2; D gene uncertain. Germline V lookup: CDR1 SGHKS, CDR2 YYEKEE (reference sequence). CDR3 length equals 14 residues. The CDR3 loop is CAGSRAANTGELFF. DNA for the CDR3: TGTGCCGGCAGCCGGGCGGCGAACACCGGGGAGCTGTTTTTT.

The V call is TRBV5-6, the J call TRBJ2-1; 7 nucleotides align to TRBD2. The J segment lost 12 bases and the V segment lost 7 bases, leaving 7 bases of the junction unmatched. Germline values: CDR1 SGHDT, CDR2 YYEEEE. The CDR3 length is 11 residues. The CDR3 bases are TGTGCCAGCCGGGAGGCGGGCGTGCAGTTCTTC. This gives the protein CASREAGVQFF.

V gene TRBV10-3 combines with J gene TRBJ2-5; D possibly uses TRBD1 or TRBD2 (7 bases each). Germline CDR1 ENHRY, CDR2 SYGVKD. This CDR3 region has 13 residues. V lost 8 bases and J 4 bases, leaving 14 bases between the germline ends. In DNA, the CDR3 is TGTGCCATCCAGGGGGGGCGGGGAGAGACCCAGTACTTC. Translated: CAIQGGRGETQYF.

This clonotype showed up many times. J is TRBJ1-5 and V is TRBV7-9, with D hard to call. V lost 5 bases to trimming and J lost 5 bases, with 13 bases between them. The CDR3 runs to 14 residues. Germline loops: CDR1 SEHNR, CDR2 FQNEAQ (reference sequence). The CDR3 DNA follows: TGTGCCAGCAGCGCGGACGGAAATTATCAGCCCCAGCATTTT. It codes for CASSADGNYQPQHF.

This clonotype was seen a handful of times. V gene TRBV4-2 combines with J gene TRBJ2-3; 9 bases fit TRBD2. CDR3 size: 16 residues. Germline CDR1 is LGHNA and CDR2 is YNFKEQ. Unmatched junction bases numbered 8, after V lost 5 bases and J lost 2 bases. As DNA, the CDR3 is TGTGCCAGCAGCACCTTTAGCGGGGGCCTCACAGATACGCAGTATTTT. Protein: CASSTFSGGLTDTQYF.

This clonotype was recorded many times. The chain has TRBV20-1 and TRBJ2-5, with D possibly TRBD2 on 5 matching bases. The CDR3 totals 14 residues. In germline, CDR1 is DFQATT, CDR2 SNEGSKA (reference sequence). V lost 1 base and J lost 2, with 11 bases in between. CDR3 loop: CSARAVSGQETQYF. CDR3 sequence (DNA): TGCAGTGCTAGAGCCGTGTCGGGACAAGAGACCCAGTACTTC.

Ten or more counts support this clonotype. The V call is TRBV5-5, the J call TRBJ1-2; D gene unclear. V dropped 0 bases and J dropped 0 bases, with 6 bases sitting between them. There are 14 residues in the CDR3. The V gene's germline CDR1 is SGHKS and CDR2 YYEKEE (reference sequence). The CDR3 here is CASSLGPANYGYTF. The CDR3, as DNA: TGTGCCAGCAGCTTGGGTCCGGCTAACTATGGCTACACCTTC.

The sample holds a few counts of this clonotype. The V call is TRBV3-1, the J call TRBJ2-7; perhaps TRBD1 as D (5 bases). The CDR3 spans 14 residues. Germline lookup yields CDR1 LGHDT and CDR2 YNNKEL (reference sequence). V lost 1 base to trimming and J lost 3 bases, with 10 bases between them. The CDR3 DNA follows: TGTGCCAGCAGCCAAGTGGGCCAGGGCTACGAGCAGTACTTC. Translation: CASSQVGQGYEQYF.

This clonotype occurred many times. The rearrangement joins TRBV7-2 to TRBJ1-6, with a weak D call TRBD1 (5 bases). CDR1 SGHTA and CDR2 FQGNSA come from the germline V gene. With 6 bases removed from V and 5 bases from J, the gap between germline ends came to 11 bases. CDR3 length: 14 amino acids. The CDR3 DNA reads as TGTGCCAGCAGAAGGACACGTAATAATTCACCCCTCCACTTT. It is translated as CASRRTRNNSPLHF.

Many counts were recorded for this clonotype. This rearrangement joins TRBV29-1 to TRBJ2-3; 8 bases line up with TRBD1. V dropped 4 bases and J dropped 7; count of bases not matched to a gene: 7. The germline gives CDR1 SQVTM, CDR2 ANQGSEA. This CDR3 comprises 13 residues. CDR3 sequence: CSVVDRVVHTQYF. In nucleotides, the CDR3 is TGCAGCGTTGTGGACAGGGTCGTACATACGCAGTATTTT.

The table lists this clonotype with a count of one. An end of the junction does not agree with germline; a read error may underlie this. V usage is TRBV28 and J usage is TRBJ1-5, with 7 nucleotides matching TRBD1. The germline V gene encodes CDR1 MDHEN and CDR2 SYDVKM. The CDR3 has 15 amino acids. CDR3 region: CASNLGGYRNQPQHF. The CDR3 coding sequence is TGTGCCAGCAATTTAGGGGGCTACAGAAATCAGCCCCAGCATTTT. Looking up the rest from reference TRBV28 and TRBJ1-5 gives the full variable domain: DVKVTQSSRYLVKRTGEKVFLECVQDMDHENMFWYRQDPGLGLRLIYFSYDVKMKEKGDIPEGYSVSREKKERFSLILESASTNQTSMYLCASNLGGYRNQPQHFGDGTRLSIL.

This chain links TRBV19 with TRBJ1-1; 9 bases match TRBD1. V gave up 7 bases and J gave up 7 bases; unmatched junction bases: 7. The CDR3 length is 13 residues. The V gene's germline CDR1 is LNHDA and CDR2 SQIVND (reference sequence). CDR3 nucleotide sequence: TGTGCCAGTACTACAGGGGGCAGGGGTGAAGCTTTCTTT. It specifies CASTTGGRGEAFF. The entire variable domain, with the rest obtained from reference TRBV19 and TRBJ1-1, is as follows: DGGITQSPKYLFRKEGQNVTLSCEQNLNHDAMYWYRQDPGQGLRLIYYSQIVNDFQKGDIAEGYSVSREKKESFPLTVTSAQKNPTAFYLCASTTGGRGEAFFGQGTRLTVV.

At least ten counts were recorded for this clonotype. V is TRBV19 and J is TRBJ2-2; 8 bases map to TRBD1. Germline values: CDR1 LNHDA, CDR2 SQIVND (reference sequence). The CDR3 contains 15 residues. The V gene end was trimmed by 4 bases and the J gene end by 4 bases; junction bases not matched to a gene: 5. In DNA form, the CDR3 reads TGTGCCAGTAGTAGCGACAGGGGCGGCACCGGGGAGCTGTTTTTT. Translated: CASSSDRGGTGELFF.